One sample yielded the 23 T cell receptor beta chains listed below, sequenced in a study of blood T cell repertoires in COVID-19. Using immunoSEQ multiplex PCR, the repertoire was profiled, and TCRdb retains in-frame clones only, with some absent. The table records nearly 400,000 clones, roughly 91% of them present only once. What was sequenced was PBMCs or T cells enriched from blood (not recorded which). Source of these receptors: a woman under 40 who had recovered from COVID-19.

The chain employs TRBV9 and TRBJ2-7; D may be TRBD1 (5 bases). CDR1 is SGDLS, CDR2 YYNGEE, per germline. The CDR3 has 16 amino acids. Deletions cut 0 bases from V and 2 bases from J, with 15 bases between. The CDR3 is CASSVDAGQMAYEQYF. The CDR3 DNA sequence: TGTGCCAGCAGCGTAGACGCAGGGCAAATGGCCTACGAGCAGTACTTC.

This clone was detected ten times or more. The V and J genes are TRBV30 and TRBJ1-1, with TRBD1 identical over 7 bases. CDR1 and CDR2 from the germline V gene are GTSNPN and SVGIG (reference sequence). The CDR3 contains 14 residues. The trim removed 5 bases at V and 1 base at J, leaving 7 bases unmatched. The CDR3 DNA reads TGTGCCTGGCGAAAGGGGACAGCGAACACTGAAGCTTTCTTT. As protein: CAWRKGTANTEAFF.

The CDR3 DNA sequence: TGTGCCAGTACCGATCGGAGTGGAAACACCATATATTTT. Its protein product is CASTDRSGNTIYF. The chain recombines TRBV19 with TRBJ1-3, with unresolved D. Germline V CDR1 and CDR2: LNHDA, SQIVND (reference sequence). The V gene lost 7 bases and the J gene lost 3 bases, with 10 bases spanning the gap. CDR3 length: 13 amino acids.

This clone was counted a few times. This rearrangement joins TRBV7-2 to TRBJ2-2; TRBD2 agrees at 11 bases. Per the germline V gene, CDR1 is SGHTA and CDR2 is FQGNSA. This CDR3 is 15 amino acids long. V was clipped by 3 bases and J by 6 bases; unmatched bases: 3. CDR3 DNA: TGTGCCAGCAGCTTTTTAGCGGGAGGGGCCGGGGAGCTGTTTTTT. Translated, it gives CASSFLAGGAGELFF.

The V and J genes are TRBV6-2 or TRBV6-3 and TRBJ1-4; no clear D. The CDR3 is 13 amino acids. The V end lost 5 bases, the J end lost 8 bases, and 12 bases lay between the germline ends. The germline V gene encodes CDR1 MNHEY and CDR2 SVGEGT. This CDR3 reads CASSGRFREKLFF. The DNA for the CDR3 is TGTGCCAGCAGTGGCAGGTTTCGGGAAAAACTGTTTTTT.

The chain employs TRBV6-5 and TRBJ2-2; 7 positions match TRBD2. Looked up from germline, CDR1 is MNHEY and CDR2 is SVGAGI. The CDR3 extends over 15 amino acids. The trim removed 6 bases at V and 2 bases at J, leaving 6 bases unmatched. This CDR3 is CASSRGSPNTGELFF. Here the CDR3 DNA reads TGTGCCAGCAGCCGCGGGAGCCCAAACACCGGGGAGCTGTTTTTT.

V and J are TRBV28 and TRBJ2-2; 7 positions agree with TRBD2. This CDR3 has 16 residues. CDR1 is MDHEN and CDR2 is SYDVKM in the germline V gene. The ends lost 6 bases at V and 4 bases at J; junction bases unmatched: 11. The CDR3 reads CASSRTSESPTGELFF. CDR3 DNA: TGTGCCAGCAGCCGTACTAGCGAGAGTCCCACCGGGGAGCTGTTTTTT.

This chain connects TRBV27 to TRBJ1-5; a weak D match, TRBD1 (5 bases). This CDR3 region has 15 residues. The V gene lost 3 bases and the J gene lost 5 bases, with 14 bases spanning the gap. CDR1 and CDR2 (germline): MNHEY, SMNVEV (reference sequence). The CDR3 nucleotides read TGTGCCAGCAGTTTGTGGGGCCACCAAGATCAGCCCCAGCATTTT. Its protein product is CASSLWGHQDQPQHF.

This clone occurred a few times. This sequence joins TRBV30 and TRBJ1-5; D is unclear. V was trimmed by 2 bases and J by 6 bases, leaving 11 bases between them. Germline CDR1 and CDR2: GTSNPN and SVGIG (reference sequence). The CDR3 has 13 amino acids. The chain's CDR3 is CAWSKRAGQPQHF. CDR3 nucleotides: TGTGCCTGGAGTAAGCGGGCCGGTCAGCCCCAGCATTTT.

This clone was detected only once. The CDR3 bases are TGTGCCAGCAGCCAGCTTCACACGAACACCGGGGAGCTGTTTTTT. It encodes CASSQLHTNTGELFF. The chain uses TRBV3-1 (or the pseudogene TRBV3-2) and TRBJ2-2, with D unclear. With 3 bases removed from V and 0 bases from J, the gap between germline ends came to 8 bases. The V gene's germline CDR1 is LGHDT and CDR2 YNNKEL (reference sequence). This CDR3 has 15 residues.

V gene TRBV10-3 combines with J gene TRBJ1-6; TRBD1 aligns across 11 bases. Germline CDR1 and CDR2: ENHRY and SYGVKD. V dropped 4 bases and J dropped 8; count of bases not matched to a gene: 4. The CDR3 has 15 residues. The DNA for the CDR3 is TGTGCCATCAGTGCAGGACAGGGGGCTGATTCACCCCTCCACTTT. Translation gives CAISAGQGADSPLHF.

This CDR3 is CAISDPGRDRLYEAFF. Here the CDR3 DNA reads TGTGCCATCAGTGATCCGGGGAGGGACCGATTATATGAAGCTTTCTTT. This chain uses TRBV10-3 with TRBJ1-1; the D gene is possibly TRBD1 (5 bases). The V and J ends lost 3 bases and 7 bases respectively, with 21 bases between them. Germline CDR1 reads ENHRY; CDR2 reads SYGVKD. This CDR3 has 16 amino acids.

In its sample, this clone was seen once. The V and J genes are TRBV18 and TRBJ1-4; the D gene is possibly TRBD1 (5 bases). Germline V gene lookup returns CDR1 KGHSH and CDR2 LQKENI. Trimming took off 1 base at V and 7 bases at J, with 10 bases between the two ends. The CDR3 is 14 amino acids. CDR3 residues: CASSPRQSAEKLFF. The CDR3 nucleotides read TGTGCCAGCTCACCACGACAGTCGGCTGAAAAACTGTTTTTT.

This clone occurred a few times. The chain links TRBV5-4 to TRBJ1-2; D may be TRBD1 (6 bases). This CDR3 has 17 residues. Germline V gives CDR1 SGHNT, CDR2 YYREEE (reference sequence). The V and J ends lost 4 bases and 3 bases respectively, with 22 bases between them. The CDR3 sequence is CASSGRPRAAGDYGYTF. Here the CDR3 DNA reads TGTGCCAGCAGCGGGCGGCCGCGGGCAGCAGGGGACTATGGCTACACCTTC.

This clone was observed a single time. The chain employs TRBV7-6 and TRBJ2-5; TRBD1 might be the D (5 bases). The CDR3 is made up of 18 amino acids. Germline CDR1 and CDR2: SGHVS and FNYEAQ. V was shortened by 2 bases and J by 4 bases, with 23 bases between the two germline ends. CDR3 in DNA: TGTGCCAGCAGCTTACAACCTGCTGTCAGGGTGGTTGCAGAGACCCAGTACTTC. Translating gives CASSLQPAVRVVAETQYF.

The chain carries TRBV21-1 and TRBJ2-3; the table calls TRBD2, which could not be checked here. TRBV21-1 is an annotated pseudogene. The CDR3 runs 19 residues. The CDR3: CASSKARLAGGDLTDTQYF. CDR3 DNA sequence: TGTGCCAGCAGCAAGGCGAGACTAGCGGGGGGCGACCTCACAGATACGCAGTATTTT.

The chain recombines TRBV5-1 with TRBJ2-1; D is undetermined. V was cut by 1 base and J by 4 bases, with 6 bases left in between. Germline CDR1 and CDR2: SGHRS and YFSETQ. The CDR3 loop spans 13 amino acids. The CDR3 coding sequence is TGCGCCAGCAGCTTGTCTCCGTACAATGAGCAGTTCTTC. Amino acid sequence: CASSLSPYNEQFF.

This rearrangement joins TRBV18 to TRBJ2-7; tentative D call: TRBD2 (5 bases). This CDR3 contains 14 residues. Per the germline V gene, CDR1 is KGHSH and CDR2 is LQKENI. V was trimmed by 0 bases and J by 5 bases, leaving 11 bases between them. CDR3 DNA sequence: TGTGCCAGCTCACCACCGCGGGCTGGCGACGAGCAGTACTTC. This sequence encodes CASSPPRAGDEQYF.

The chain uses TRBV5-6 and TRBJ2-7, with D tentatively TRBD1 (6 bases). V lost 5 bases and J 5 bases, leaving 14 bases between the germline ends. The CDR3 runs 13 residues. Looked up from germline, CDR1 is SGHDT and CDR2 is YYEEEE. The CDR3 DNA sequence: TGTGCCAGCAGAAAACAAGGGGGTAACGAGCAGTACTTC. Its protein product is CASRKQGGNEQYF.

The rearrangement links TRBV29-1 to TRBJ2-3; TRBD2 agrees at 7 bases. This CDR3 contains 14 residues. Trimming cost V 3 bases and J 4 bases; bases outside gene matches: 7. The germline gives CDR1 SQVTM, CDR2 ANQGSEA. The CDR3: CSVDRWEGSDTQYF. In nucleotides, the CDR3 is TGCAGCGTTGATCGGTGGGAGGGGTCAGATACGCAGTATTTT.

The V call is TRBV9, the J call TRBJ2-3, with a weak D call TRBD2 (6 bases). The germline gives CDR1 SGDLS, CDR2 YYNGEE. This CDR3 contains 14 residues. The germline V and J ends were trimmed by 3 bases and 3 bases, with 11 bases remaining between them. In nucleotides, the CDR3 is TGTGCCAGCAGCGATGAGACTAGAACAGATACGCAGTATTTT. Its translation: CASSDETRTDTQYF.

The chain employs TRBV6-6 and TRBJ1-2; D remains unclear. CDR3 length: 16 residues. Germline V gene data show CDR1 as MNHNY and CDR2 as SVGAGI (reference sequence). The V gene lost 0 bases and the J gene lost 0 bases, with 11 bases spanning the gap. CDR3 region: CASSYSLTEPNYGYTF. The CDR3 coding sequence is TGTGCCAGCAGTTACTCATTAACAGAACCTAACTATGGCTACACCTTC.

The CDR3 region has the DNA TGTGCCAGCACCGTAAATCTAGCGGGAGTATTGGAGACCCAGTACTTC. This codes for CASTVNLAGVLETQYF. V and J are TRBV7-9 and TRBJ2-5, with 10 bases lining up with TRBD2. V gave up 7 bases and J gave up 5 bases; unmatched junction bases: 13. The V gene's germline CDR1 is SEHNR and CDR2 FQNEAQ (reference sequence). The CDR3 is 16 amino acids. Together with reference TRBV7-9 and TRBJ2-5, the CDR3 gives the full variable domain: DTGVSQNPRHKITKRGQNVTFRCDPISEHNRLYWYRQTLGQGPEFLTYFQNEAQLEKSRLLSDRFSAERPKGSFSTLEIQRTEQGDSAMYLCASTVNLAGVLETQYFGPGTRLLVL.